The 29 T cell receptor gamma chains below were found in one sample sequenced in a study of γδ T cells in repeated Plasmodium falciparum infection. Bulk repertoires came from Vgamma9/Vdelta2+ or Vdelta2-negative gammadelta T cells flow-sorted from PBMC. TCRdb reprocessed the multiplex PCR reads using CATT. The sample has 20,000 to 30,000 gamma-chain clones, approximately 2.9% seen once; the top ten hold roughly a third. Input material: gamma-delta T cells from blood. The source of these receptors is a pool of human donors (malaria-infected and uninfected, not separated).

This clone has only a few counts. The protein given by TCRdb reflects a much larger clone and differs at residue 11 from this DNA's translation, likely from a read error; the protein shown is the DNA's translation. This chain's CDR3 is CALWEVHYGLENYYKKLF. The CDR3 DNA follows: TGTGCCTTGTGGGAGGTGCACTATGGACTAGAGAATTATTATAAGAAACTCTTT. V gene TRGV9 combines with J gene TRGJ1 or TRGJ2. In the absence of a J gene in TCRdb, the DNA was matched to germline to assign it here. V lost 0 bases and J lost 0; bases outside the gene matches: 14. CDR1 is GITISATS and CDR2 is ISYDGTV in the germline V gene (reference sequence). The CDR3 runs to 18 residues.

At least ten counts were recorded for this clone. A read error is possible here, since a much larger clone lies one base away. Other DNA sequences from this sample encode an identical CDR3 as well. The rearrangement joins TRGV9 to TRGJ1 or TRGJ2. Germline CDR1 is GITISATS and CDR2 is ISYDGTV (reference sequence). The ends lost 1 base at V and 6 bases at J; junction bases unmatched: 9. CDR3 length equals 14 residues. CDR3 residues: CALWEVPLCYKKLF. For the CDR3, the DNA is TGTGCCTTGTGGGAGGTCCCACTGTGTTATAAGAAACTCTTT.

In its sample, this clone was seen a few times. The protein TCRdb lists belongs to a much larger clone and differs from this DNA's translation at residue 3, which points to a read error; the protein shown is made from the DNA. The chain is built from TRGV9 and TRGJ1 or TRGJ2. Germline CDR1 and CDR2: GITISATS and ISYDGTV (reference sequence). The CDR3 sequence is 11 residues long. CDR3 sequence reads: CASWEDHKKLF. The CDR3 region has the DNA TGTGCCTCGTGGGAGGATCATAAGAAACTCTTT.

This clone was found many times. Given a far larger clone just one base away, this is likely a sequencing read error. The sample carries other DNA sequences with the same CDR3. V gene TRGV9 combines with J gene TRGJ1 or TRGJ2. Germline values: CDR1 GITISATS, CDR2 ISYDGTV (reference sequence). The CDR3 contains 16 residues. CDR3 residues: CALWEVHNGENYKKLF. The CDR3, as DNA: TGTGCCCTGTGGGAGGTGCACAATGGCGAAAATTATAAGAAACTCTTT.

This clone has a count of ten or more. A far larger clone lies a single base away; this is likely a read error. At the DNA level, this CDR3 is encoded by other sequences in the same sample as well. The V call is TRGV9, the J call TRGJ1 or TRGJ2. In germline, CDR1 is GITISATS, CDR2 ISYDGTV (reference sequence). The CDR3 is made up of 11 amino acids. The CDR3 sequence: CALWEVPKKLF. In DNA, the CDR3 is TGTGCCCTGTGGGAGGTGCCTAAGAAACTCTTT.

This clone was detected only a few times. TCRdb attributes to this sequence the protein of a much larger clone, which differs from the DNA translation at residue 7; a read error is likely, and the protein displayed is translated from the DNA. This rearrangement joins TRGV3 to TRGJ1 or TRGJ2. The J gene, left out of TCRdb, was set here by checking the DNA against germline. The germline V gene encodes CDR1 VTNTFY and CDR2 YDVSTARD (reference sequence). J gave up 3 bases and V 0 bases, and 5 bases lay outside the gene matches. This CDR3 is 14 amino acids long. The CDR3 here is CATWDRDLYYKKLF. DNA for the CDR3: TGTGCCACCTGGGACAGGGATCTTTATTATAAGAAACTCTTT.

The sample holds many counts of this clone. The mismatch at residue 6 between this DNA's translation and the TCRdb protein of a much larger clone likely reflects a read error; the protein shown is translated from the DNA. V and J are TRGV9 and TRGJ1 or TRGJ2. This CDR3 has 12 amino acids. Trimming cost V 8 bases and J 3 bases; bases outside gene matches: 7. Per germline, CDR1 GITISATS and CDR2 ISYDGTV (reference sequence). This CDR3 is CALYPSYYKKLF. CDR3 coding DNA: TGTGCCTTGTACCCGAGTTATTATAAGAAACTCTTT.

This clone was seen ten or more times. A single base is all that separates this from a far larger clone, so a read error is likely. Other DNA variants within this sample encode the same CDR3. This sequence joins TRGV9 and TRGJP2. Here the J gene came from matching the DNA to germline, since TCRdb omits it. CDR1 is GITISATS, CDR2 ISYDGTV, per germline (reference sequence). The CDR3 length is 15 residues. This chain's CDR3 is CALWEGSSSDWIKTF. The CDR3, as DNA: TGTGCCCTGTGGGAGGGATCTAGTAGTGATTGGATCAAGACGTTT.

This clone was seen at least ten times. For this DNA, TCRdb reports the protein of a much larger clone, which diverges at residue 4, most likely from a read error; the protein presented here is translated directly from the DNA. The chain couples TRGV9 to TRGJP. TCRdb does not report a J gene; here it was assigned by matching the DNA to germline references. The trim removed 7 bases at V and 8 bases at J, leaving 5 bases unmatched. CDR3 length equals 14 residues. Germline loops: CDR1 GITISATS, CDR2 ISYDGTV (reference sequence). Here the CDR3 reads CALCEQLGKKIKVF. DNA of the CDR3: TGTGCCTTGTGTGAGCAGTTGGGCAAAAAAATCAAGGTATTT.

With respect to this clone: The TCRdb record carries a much larger clone's protein, which differs from this DNA's translation at residue 7; a read error is the likely cause, and the protein listed here is the DNA translation. The chain links TRGV9 to TRGJP. Because TCRdb records no J gene, it was assigned here through a match of the DNA to germline. The junction had 16 bases not matched to a gene; V was cut back by 0 bases and J by 5 bases. CDR1 is GITISATS and CDR2 is ISYDGTV in the germline V gene (reference sequence). The CDR3 runs to 21 residues. The CDR3 DNA is TGTGCCTTGTGGGAGGTGTATGGTTCGGTACGTAAAGAGTTGGGCAAAAAAATCAAGGTATTT. Its protein is CALWEVYGSVRKELGKKIKVF.

This clone was observed a few times. TCRdb's entry gives the protein of a much larger clone, which mismatches this DNA's translation at residue 12, likely from a read error; the protein reported here is translated from the DNA. A V gene of TRGV9 was called, but no J gene was assigned. The CDR3 extends over 14 amino acids. Germline CDR1 GITISATS, CDR2 ISYDGTV (reference sequence). The CDR3 DNA sequence: TGTGCCTTGTGGGAGGTGCAGCCCCATTATAAGAGACTCTTT. It is translated as CALWEVQPHYKRLF.

Comments on this clone: The protein held in TCRdb is that of a much larger clone and does not match this DNA's translation at residue 3, likely because of a read error; the protein shown is translated from the DNA. The CDR3 protein is CASWEVRPGKKIKVF. CDR3 DNA: TGTGCCTCGTGGGAGGTGCGTCCGGGCAAAAAAATCAAGGTATTT. This chain links TRGV9 with TRGJP. TCRdb is silent on the J gene; assignment here came from matching the DNA to germline. In germline, CDR1 is GITISATS, CDR2 ISYDGTV (reference sequence). The CDR3 has 15 residues.

This clone was found many times. The protein TCRdb gives is from a much larger clone and does not agree with this DNA's translation at residue 10, likely a read error; the protein shown here comes from the DNA. The J gene is TRGJ1 or TRGJ2, the V gene TRGV3. CDR1 and CDR2 from the germline V gene are VTNTFY and YDVSTARD (reference sequence). This CDR3 is built from 13 residues. The CDR3 loop reads CATWDEYYYRKLF. CDR3 nucleotides: TGTGCCACCTGGGACGAGTATTATTATAGGAAACTCTTT.

This clone was counted between two and nine times. CDR3 protein: CATWDTRPQGSPCEPYYKKLF. CDR3 coding DNA: TGTGCCACCTGGGATACCCGGCCCCAAGGTTCACCTTGTGAACCCTATTATAAGAAACTCTTT. The V and J genes are TRGV8 and TRGJ1 or TRGJ2. The J gene is not listed in TCRdb, so it was assigned here from a DNA match to germline. Trimming at V came to 2 bases and at J to 4 bases, leaving 29 bases not matched to a gene. The CDR3 contains 21 residues. The germline gives CDR1 VENAVY, CDR2 YDSYNSRV.

This clone was counted at least ten times. The protein recorded in TCRdb matches a much larger clone and deviates from this DNA's translation at residue 11, suggesting a read error; the protein here is obtained by translating the DNA. A V gene of TRGV9 was called, but no J gene was assigned. Germline V gene lookup returns CDR1 GITISATS and CDR2 ISYDGTV (reference sequence). This CDR3 comprises 13 residues. In DNA form, the CDR3 reads TGTGCCTTGTGGGAGGTGCTGTTTTATAAGAGACTCTTT. As protein: CALWEVLFYKRLF.

The table lists this clone with many counts. TCRdb gives a protein that differs at residue 6 from what the DNA encodes, so the protein here is translated from the DNA. This rearrangement joins TRGV3 to TRGJP2. Here the J gene was assigned by germline matching of the DNA, as TCRdb has none. J lost 3 bases, V lost 1 base, and 2 bases had no gene match. This CDR3 comprises 14 residues. Per the germline V gene, CDR1 is VTNTFY and CDR2 is YDVSTARD (reference sequence). This CDR3 reads CATWDSRSDWIKTF. The DNA of the CDR3 is TGTGCCACCTGGGACAGTCGTAGTGATTGGATCAAGACGTTT.

This clone was observed a few times. This DNA's translation differs at residue 10 from TCRdb's protein, which comes from a much larger clone; a read error is likely, and the protein shown is translated from the DNA. The J gene is TRGJ1 or TRGJ2, the V gene TRGV9. The J gene, missing from TCRdb, was assigned here through DNA to germline matching. CDR1 is GITISATS, CDR2 ISYDGTV, per germline (reference sequence). The CDR3 loop spans 14 amino acids. In DNA form, the CDR3 reads TGTGCCTTGTGGGAGGTGTCGAATTATCATAAGAAACTCTTT. Its translation is CALWEVSNYHKKLF.

This clone was seen a handful of times. This DNA's translation differs at residue 15 from TCRdb's protein, which comes from a much larger clone; a read error is likely, and the protein shown is translated from the DNA. This CDR3 is CALWEVRRTPTTYYRKLF. For the CDR3, the DNA is TGTGCCTTGTGGGAGGTGAGGAGAACTCCGACGACTTATTATAGGAAACTCTTT. The rearrangement uses TRGV9 and TRGJ1 or TRGJ2. The J gene was not available in TCRdb and was assigned here by matching the DNA to germline segments. The germline V gene encodes CDR1 GITISATS and CDR2 ISYDGTV (reference sequence). CDR3 length: 18 amino acids.

Concerning this clone itself: This DNA translates differently at residue 3 from the TCRdb protein, which is that of a much larger clone; a read error is likely, and the protein shown is the DNA's own translation. The chain recombines TRGV2 with TRGJ1 or TRGJ2. The J gene, left out of TCRdb, was set here by checking the DNA against germline. The germline V gene has CDR1 EGSNGY and CDR2 YDSYNSKV. This CDR3 contains 14 residues. The CDR3 nucleotides are TGTGCCGCCTGGGACGGGTCGTATCCTTATAAGAAACTCTTT. Its translation: CAAWDGSYPYKKLF.

This clone has more than one count but fewer than ten. TCRdb's entry gives the protein of a much larger clone, which mismatches this DNA's translation at residue 12, likely from a read error; the protein reported here is translated from the DNA. The chain employs TRGV3 and TRGJ1 or TRGJ2. Germline V CDR1 and CDR2: VTNTFY, YDVSTARD (reference sequence). The CDR3 is made up of 14 amino acids. The CDR3 coding sequence is TGTGCCACCTGGGACAGCGACTGGTCCTATAAGGAACTCTTT. Protein: CATWDSDWSYKELF.

There are many counts of this clone. The V and J genes are TRGV2 and TRGJ1 or TRGJ2. There are 12 residues in the CDR3. V was clipped by 6 bases and J by 3 bases; unmatched bases: 5. The germline gives CDR1 EGSNGY, CDR2 YDSYNSKV. The CDR3 protein is CATWTSYYKKLF. Written as DNA, the CDR3 is TGTGCCACCTGGACCTCTTATTATAAGAAACTCTTT.

To note about this clone: The protein held in TCRdb is that of a much larger clone and does not match this DNA's translation at residue 4, likely because of a read error; the protein shown is translated from the DNA. This chain joins TRGV9 and TRGJ1 or TRGJ2. The J gene, left out of TCRdb, was set here by checking the DNA against germline. CDR1 and CDR2 (germline): GITISATS, ISYDGTV (reference sequence). The CDR3 extends over 15 amino acids. For the CDR3, the DNA is TGTGCCTTGCGGGAGGTGCATCGAAAGTTTCCCAAGAAACTCTTT. Encoded protein: CALREVHRKFPKKLF.

This clone was picked up a small number of times. Since a far larger clone is one base different, this is likely a read error. The same CDR3 is also encoded by other DNA sequences in this sample. The V gene call is TRGV9, and the J gene call is absent. In germline, CDR1 is GITISATS, CDR2 ISYDGTV (reference sequence). This CDR3 spans 18 amino acids. As DNA, the CDR3 is TGTGCCTTGTGGGAGGATCTTACCCAAGAGTTGGGCAAAAAAATCAAGGTGTTT. Protein product: CALWEDLTQELGKKIKVF.

This clone was seen repeatedly, ten times or more. The J gene is TRGJP2, the V gene TRGV2. V shed 2 bases, J shed 7 bases, and the junction held 4 bases outside the gene matches. Germline V gene data show CDR1 as EGSNGY and CDR2 as YDSYNSKV. The CDR3 totals 13 residues. The DNA for the CDR3 is TGTGCCACCTGGGACGAGCTTGATTGGATCAAGACGTTT. Protein sequence: CATWDELDWIKTF.

A word on this clone: A read error is likely here: a far larger clone is one base away. The V segment is TRGV9, and no J call was made. Germline V gene sequence: CDR1 GITISATS, CDR2 ISYDGTV (reference sequence). This CDR3 has 14 amino acids. CDR3 in amino acids: CALWEVQSGWFKIF. CDR3 nucleotide sequence: TGTGCCTTGTGGGAGGTGCAATCTGGTTGGTTCAAGATATTC.

In regard to this clone: A far more abundant clone sits one base away, making this likely a read error. The V gene is TRGV2; the J gene was not called. There are 17 residues in the CDR3. Germline CDR1 is EGSNGY and CDR2 is YDSYNSKV. The CDR3 spells CATWDGHSMGSDWIKTF. In nucleotides, the CDR3 is TGTGCCACCTGGGACGGGCATTCAATGGGTAGTGATTGGATCAAGACGTTC.

The sample holds many counts of this clone. Translating this DNA gives a protein that differs at residue 8 from the TCRdb one, which belongs to a much larger clone; a read error is likely, and the protein shown is this translation. This chain links TRGV9 with TRGJ1 or TRGJ2. The length of the CDR3 is 11 residues. Germline V gene data show CDR1 as GITISATS and CDR2 as ISYDGTV (reference sequence). CDR3 residues: CALWVGYRKLF. CDR3 coding DNA: TGTGCCTTGTGGGTGGGTTATAGGAAACTCTTT.

This clone was seen only a few times. The TCRdb record carries a much larger clone's protein, which differs from this DNA's translation at residue 12; a read error is the likely cause, and the protein listed here is the DNA translation. No call exists for the J gene, whereas the V gene is TRGV3. This CDR3 has 14 amino acids. Looked up from germline, CDR1 is VTNTFY and CDR2 is YDVSTARD (reference sequence). CDR3 sequence: CATWVPRIYYKELF. In nucleotides, the CDR3 is TGTGCCACCTGGGTCCCCCGGATTTATTATAAGGAACTCTTT.

Many counts were recorded for this clone. The rearrangement joins TRGV2 to TRGJ1 or TRGJ2. No J gene was available from TCRdb, and it was assigned here by a germline match of the DNA. V gave up 6 bases and J gave up 6 bases; unmatched junction bases: 11. Per the germline V gene, CDR1 is EGSNGY and CDR2 is YDSYNSKV. CDR3 length: 13 residues. The CDR3 nucleotides read TGTGCCACCTGGTCCTGGATGGCTTATAAGAAACTCTTT. Protein: CATWSWMAYKKLF.